A selection of T cell receptor beta chains follows, all from one sample in a study of blood T cell repertoires in COVID-19. Using immunoSEQ multiplex PCR, the repertoire was profiled, and TCRdb retains in-frame clones only, with some absent. The sample consists of roughly 380,000 clones, over 75% of them appearing once. The sequenced material came from peripheral blood. Source of these receptors: a middle-aged woman with COVID-19, enrolled during active disease. The CDR3 runs from the conserved cysteine through the conserved F or W. The D gene is left open where the match is weak.

CDR3,V,J,D
CASSLGGTGGYGYTF,TRBV27,TRBJ1-2,TRBD1
CASRDGPGTLAKNIQYF,TRBV19,TRBJ2-4,.
CASRPLLGTGGTGELFF,TRBV27,TRBJ2-2,TRBD1
CASPPRGVLSGNTIYF,TRBV12-5,TRBJ1-3,.
CASSPLGRDNSPLHF,TRBV18,TRBJ1-6,.
CASSLGQGGYYGYTF,TRBV5-4,TRBJ1-2,.
CASSLAGREETQYF,TRBV5-1,TRBJ2-5,.
CASSVGGSYEQYF,TRBV9,TRBJ2-7,TRBD2
CAWSAPGWDTEAFF,TRBV30,TRBJ1-1,.
CASSLDSYSNQPQHF,TRBV6-6,TRBJ1-5,.
CASSLRTGATGELFF,TRBV7-9,TRBJ2-2,TRBD1
CASSSITGVGQFF,TRBV3-1/TRBV3-2,TRBJ2-1,TRBD1
CASSLSTLSDTQYF,TRBV18,TRBJ2-3,.
CASSLVAAHILNTEAFF,TRBV7-2,TRBJ1-1,.
CASSLKGVDSPLHF,TRBV18,TRBJ1-6,.
CASSLGLRDTEGEQYF,TRBV5-1,TRBJ2-7,.
CSVVGRGNYEQYF,TRBV29-1,TRBJ2-7,.
CASSFFLEQFVTGTAYSNQPQHF,TRBV28,TRBJ1-5,TRBD1
CSVGQAPQKLFF,TRBV29-1,TRBJ1-4,.
CASSPGPGGAGNTIYF,TRBV18,TRBJ1-3,.
CASFPTGKDGYTF,TRBV23-1,TRBJ1-2,TRBD1
CASSLTGQGFGELFF,TRBV7-3,TRBJ2-2,TRBD1
CASSFWQESNQPQHF,TRBV28,TRBJ1-5,.
CASSHRQPSYEQYF,TRBV5-5,TRBJ2-7,.
CASSMNQWEKLFF,TRBV19,TRBJ1-4,.
CASSRTGDHNSPLHF,TRBV6-2/TRBV6-3,TRBJ1-6,TRBD1
CASSYGRDRNQPQHF,TRBV6-5,TRBJ1-5,TRBD1
CASTGLQAYNEQFF,TRBV5-1,TRBJ2-1,.
CASSLGGSGRTDTQYF,TRBV7-9,TRBJ2-3,TRBD2
CASSSWDRAYEQYF,TRBV27,TRBJ2-7,TRBD1
CASSLSGAAQPQHF,TRBV27,TRBJ1-5,.
CASSPKETQYF,TRBV18,TRBJ2-5,.
CASSESTEDYEQYF,TRBV25-1,TRBJ2-7,.
CASRGLSDNSPLHF,TRBV2,TRBJ1-6,.
CASSPGIGYTF,TRBV12-3/TRBV12-4,TRBJ1-2,.
CASNGGFAYEQYF,TRBV6-5,TRBJ2-7,.
CASSSQGGLLEQYF,TRBV7-9,TRBJ2-7,.
CATSRVGRREDTEAFF,TRBV15,TRBJ1-1,.
CASSRGQGQFF,TRBV28,TRBJ2-1,TRBD1
CASSVAGTSGTNEQFF,TRBV9,TRBJ2-1,TRBD2
CASTPGHYSYEQYF,TRBV23-1,TRBJ2-7,.
CASSLQGANNQPQHF,TRBV7-2,TRBJ1-5,TRBD1
CASSLRRLAASIDEQFF,TRBV5-6,TRBJ2-1,TRBD2
CASSYADRVDGYTF,TRBV6-5,TRBJ1-2,TRBD1
CASSPGRAGTTEAFF,TRBV28,TRBJ1-1,.
CASSQENGNSPLHF,TRBV4-2,TRBJ1-6,.
CASRRQGRETEAFF,TRBV27,TRBJ1-1,TRBD1
CASSYETGGPYSNQPQHF,TRBV6-2/TRBV6-3,TRBJ1-5,TRBD1
CAISESRVSPLHF,TRBV10-3,TRBJ1-6,.